This entry lists 25 T cell receptor beta chains sequenced from one sample in a study of glioma-infiltrating T cells. Amplification of TCR alpha and beta CDR3 regions from RNA used iRepertoire nested multiplex PCR. TCRdb recomputed calls from the multiplex PCR reads with MiXCR, one row per CDR3 protein. The sample lists over 100,000 distinct CDR3 sequences, 25% occurring once. The sequencing input was glioma tissue, nonneoplastic brain tissue, or PBMCs (not recorded which). All receptors derive from a human donor with low-grade glioma or glioblastoma, undergoing nonglioma brain surgery, or in good health (not recorded which).

This clonotype appeared many times. This chain joins TRBV24-1 and TRBJ1-1; maybe TRBD1 (5 bases). Germline assignment: CDR1 KGHDR and CDR2 SFDVKD. V was trimmed by 8 bases and J by 4 bases, leaving 13 bases between them. CDR3 length: 13 residues. The CDR3 DNA sequence: TGTGCCACCACCTTGGGGGGAGGCACTGAAGCTTTCTTT. It specifies CATTLGGGTEAFF.

The J gene is TRBJ2-5, the V gene TRBV7-9, with D maybe TRBD1 (5 bases). The CDR3 spans 15 residues. Trimming left V 7 bases short and J 2 bases short, with 17 bases between. Germline assignment: CDR1 SEHNR and CDR2 FQNEAQ (reference sequence). CDR3: CASTISPGLQETQYF. The CDR3, as DNA: TGTGCCAGCACTATATCGCCAGGGCTGCAAGAGACCCAGTACTTC.

This clonotype was detected ten times or more. V and J are TRBV10-3 and TRBJ2-3, with D possibly matching TRBD1 (6 bases). The CDR3 runs to 17 residues. V dropped 4 bases and J dropped 2 bases, with 19 bases sitting between them. Germline V gene data show CDR1 as ENHRY and CDR2 as SYGVKD. CDR3 sequence: CAISGKRGRRVTDTQYF. In DNA, the CDR3 is TGTGCCATCAGTGGAAAGAGGGGGAGAAGGGTCACAGATACGCAGTATTTT.

This clonotype was recorded many times. The chain has TRBV6-5 and TRBJ2-1; TRBD2 matches 8 bases. CDR3 length: 14 amino acids. V trimming: 2 bases; J trimming: 10 bases; junction bases outside the gene matches: 7. The germline V gene has CDR1 MNHEY and CDR2 SVGAGI. The CDR3 bases are TGTGCCAGCAGTTACCTACTGACTAGCGCCGAGCAGTTCTTC. Residues: CASSYLLTSAEQFF.

The table lists this clonotype with a few counts. The genes are TRBV18 and TRBJ2-3; 11 positions agree with TRBD2. The CDR3 extends over 17 amino acids. CDR1 and CDR2 from the germline V gene are KGHSH and LQKENI. Germline trimming cut 1 base from V and 1 base from J; bases unmatched to any gene: 4. The CDR3 sequence is CASSPRLAGGGTDTQYF. For the CDR3, the DNA is TGTGCCAGCTCACCACGGCTAGCGGGGGGCGGCACAGATACGCAGTATTTT.

This clonotype was seen ten or more times. A read error may produce the germline difference seen at one junction end. The chain carries TRBV7-2 and TRBJ2-7; 9 positions agree with TRBD2. Looked up from germline, CDR1 is SGHTA and CDR2 is FQGNSA. The CDR3 spans 14 residues. The CDR3 DNA reads TGTGCGAGCATGGTGCGGGAGGGCCGCTACGAGCAGTACTTC. This encodes CASMVREGRYEQYF.

This clonotype was seen repeatedly, ten times or more. J is TRBJ2-7 and V is TRBV28; D might be TRBD2 (6 bases). Germline V gene lookup returns CDR1 MDHEN and CDR2 SYDVKM. This CDR3 comprises 14 residues. V gave up 6 bases and J gave up 2 bases, with 14 bases separating them. CDR3 sequence: CASSPGPGAYEQYF. Written as DNA, the CDR3 is TGTGCCAGCAGCCCAGGACCGGGGGCCTACGAGCAGTACTTC.

The chain joins TRBV13 to TRBJ1-6; 9 nucleotides align to TRBD1. CDR1 and CDR2 (germline): PRHDT, FYEKMQ (reference sequence). The J segment lost 8 bases and the V segment lost 2 bases, leaving 4 bases of the junction unmatched. The CDR3 length is 15 residues. The DNA of the CDR3 is TGTGCCAGCAGCTTAAGGGACAGGGAAGATTCACCCCTCCACTTT. Translation: CASSLRDREDSPLHF.

Ten or more counts support this clonotype. The V gene is TRBV12-3 or TRBV12-4, the J gene TRBJ1-1; 12 bases agree with TRBD1. V lost 6 bases to trimming and J lost 5 bases; unmatched junction nucleotides: 7. CDR3 length: 15 residues. The CDR3 spells CASSSGTGGLTEAFF. CDR3 coding DNA: TGTGCCAGCAGCTCCGGGACAGGGGGCCTAACTGAAGCTTTCTTT.

The chain links TRBV7-2 to TRBJ2-3, with D unresolved. The length of the CDR3 is 13 residues. Trimming took 5 bases from V and 6 from J, leaving 12 bases between them. In germline, CDR1 is SGHTA, CDR2 FQGNSA. In DNA, the CDR3 is TGTGCCAGCAGCGACACTTGTGGGGATACGCAGTATTTT. This translates into CASSDTCGDTQYF.

This clonotype came up once. A much larger clone lies a single base off, so this may be a read error. The CDR3: CASSSKGQDTQYF. In DNA form, the CDR3 reads TGTGCCAGCAGCTCAAAGGGTCAAGATACGCAGTATTTT. The chain joins TRBV7-9 to TRBJ2-3; unclear D gene. Trimming shortened V by 4 bases and J by 5 bases, and 10 bases separated the two germline ends. Germline V gene lookup returns CDR1 SEHNR and CDR2 FQNEAQ (reference sequence). CDR3 size: 13 residues.

This clonotype was counted ten times or more. The rearrangement links TRBV27 to TRBJ2-1; 8 bases agree with TRBD2. Looked up from germline, CDR1 is MNHEY and CDR2 is SMNVEV (reference sequence). CDR3 length equals 15 residues. J gave up 4 bases and V 2 bases, and 4 bases lay outside the gene matches. CDR3 in DNA: TGTGCCAGCAGTTTAACTAGCGGACTATACAATGAGCAGTTCTTC. It yields the protein CASSLTSGLYNEQFF.

The V and J genes are TRBV4-1 and TRBJ1-1; maybe TRBD1 (6 bases). V was clipped by 0 bases and J by 0 bases, with 8 bases between them. Germline lookup yields CDR1 MGHRA and CDR2 YSYEKL. The CDR3 is made up of 15 amino acids. CDR3 in DNA: TGCGCCAGCAGCCAAGAATACAGGGTGAACACTGAAGCTTTCTTT. Translating it yields CASSQEYRVNTEAFF.

This clonotype was seen ten or more times. This chain connects TRBV18 to TRBJ2-1, with 12 bases lining up with TRBD2. Germline V gene data show CDR1 as KGHSH and CDR2 as LQKENI. V lost 5 bases to trimming and J lost 2 bases; unmatched junction nucleotides: 1. This CDR3 region has 15 residues. The CDR3 loop reads CASSSSGGAYNEQFF. CDR3 in DNA: TGTGCCAGCTCATCTAGCGGGGGGGCCTACAATGAGCAGTTCTTC.

This clonotype was observed at least ten times. V usage is TRBV12-3 or TRBV12-4 and J usage is TRBJ1-1; 7 bases agree with TRBD1. The V and J ends lost 2 bases and 4 bases, in that order; junction bases with no gene match: 7. The CDR3 is 15 residues long. The CDR3 sequence is CASSLTFDRVTEAFF. The CDR3, as DNA: TGTGCCAGCAGTTTAACGTTCGACAGGGTCACTGAAGCTTTCTTT.

This clonotype was detected ten times or more. The chain is built from TRBV3-1 and TRBJ2-5; 8 bases agree with TRBD2. This CDR3 has 13 residues. The germline V gene encodes CDR1 LGHDT and CDR2 YNNKEL (reference sequence). After removal of 4 bases from V and 3 bases from J, the junction contained 1 base not matched to a gene. CDR3 protein: CASSRSGEETQYF. Here the CDR3 DNA reads TGTGCCAGCAGCCGTAGCGGGGAAGAGACCCAGTACTTC.

In its sample, this clonotype was seen a few times. A read error is possible here, since a much larger clone lies one base away. The chain has TRBV11-2 and TRBJ1-1; D gene unclear. Germline V gives CDR1 SGHAT, CDR2 FQNNGV. This CDR3 is built from 11 residues. Trimming removed 2 bases at V and 3 bases at J, with 1 base between. The CDR3 nucleotides read TGTGCCAGCAGCTTACACACTGAAGCTTTCTTT. Encoded protein: CASSLHTEAFF.

This clonotype was picked up a small number of times. At one end, the junction sequence differs from germline, possibly due to a read error. V gene TRBV20-1 combines with J gene TRBJ1-5, with D perhaps TRBD1 (6 bases). Germline assignment: CDR1 DFQATT and CDR2 SNEGSKA (reference sequence). The CDR3 runs 11 residues. The CDR3 protein is CSTIQGQPHHF. The CDR3 bases are TGCAGTACTATACAGGGTCAGCCCCATCATTTT.

This clonotype was counted at least ten times. V usage is TRBV10-3 and J usage is TRBJ1-2; 8 bases are a match to TRBD1. This CDR3 is 13 amino acids long. CDR1 ENHRY and CDR2 SYGVKD come from the germline V gene. V lost 6 bases, J lost 6 bases, and 6 bases stayed unmatched. DNA for the CDR3: TGTGCCATCAGGAAGACAGGGGAGGATGGCTACACCTTC. Protein product: CAIRKTGEDGYTF.

Regarding this clonotype: This clone may be a read error of a much larger clone one base away. The rearrangement links TRBV9 to TRBJ2-3; D not resolved. CDR3 size: 13 residues. The V gene's germline CDR1 is SGDLS and CDR2 YYNGEE. The CDR3 loop is CAGSVDRSDTQYF. DNA for the CDR3: TGTGCCGGCAGCGTCGATCGCTCAGATACGCAGTATTTT. Together with reference TRBV9 and TRBJ2-3, the CDR3 gives the full variable domain: DSGVTQTPKHLITATGQRVTLRCSPRSGDLSVYWYQQSLDQGLQFLIQYYNGEERAKGNILERFSAQQFPDLHSELNLSSLELGDSALYFCAGSVDRSDTQYFGPGTRLTVL.

This clonotype was seen many times. The chain has TRBV20-1 and TRBJ1-3, with D perhaps matching TRBD1 (5 bases). V shed 1 base and J shed 1 base, with 8 bases lying between them. Germline CDR1 reads DFQATT; CDR2 reads SNEGSKA (reference sequence). This CDR3 contains 14 residues. The CDR3 nucleotides are TGCAGTGCTAGAGTGGGGGGGTCTGGAAACACCATATATTTT. This codes for CSARVGGSGNTIYF.

This clonotype has at least ten counts. This chain uses TRBV10-2 with TRBJ1-1; 7 positions match TRBD1. The CDR3 has 14 residues. Germline V gives CDR1 WSHSY, CDR2 SAAADI. The V segment lost 6 bases and the J segment 2 bases; nucleotides outside the gene matches: 6. This CDR3 is CASRATGTNTEAFF. Written as DNA, the CDR3 is TGCGCCAGCAGGGCGACAGGGACCAACACTGAAGCTTTCTTT.

Ten or more counts support this clonotype. This sequence joins TRBV27 and TRBJ2-7; 12 bases line up with TRBD2. Germline V gene lookup returns CDR1 MNHEY and CDR2 SMNVEV (reference sequence). This CDR3 region has 15 residues. The ends lost 6 bases at V and 4 bases at J; junction bases unmatched: 7. CDR3 region: CASRPGLAGWYEQYF. CDR3 DNA: TGTGCCAGCAGGCCCGGACTAGCGGGATGGTACGAGCAGTACTTC.

Note on this clonotype: At one boundary the junction diverges from the germline segment, which might be a read error. The chain is built from TRBV6-5 and TRBJ2-1; unclear D gene. This CDR3 region has 15 residues. Germline V gives CDR1 MNHEY, CDR2 SVGAGI. CDR3 sequence (DNA): TGTGACAGCACCATCTTTCCGAACGGATACAATGAGCAGTTCTTC. Its protein product is CDSTIFPNGYNEQFF.

The chain couples TRBV15 to TRBJ2-3; TRBD1 might be the D (6 bases). The CDR3 extends over 15 amino acids. The germline V and J ends were trimmed by 3 bases and 0 bases, with 10 bases remaining between them. The V gene's germline CDR1 is LNHNV and CDR2 YYDKDF (reference sequence). CDR3 protein: CATSSDRSSTDTQYF. In nucleotides, the CDR3 is TGTGCCACCAGCAGTGACAGGAGCAGCACAGATACGCAGTATTTT.